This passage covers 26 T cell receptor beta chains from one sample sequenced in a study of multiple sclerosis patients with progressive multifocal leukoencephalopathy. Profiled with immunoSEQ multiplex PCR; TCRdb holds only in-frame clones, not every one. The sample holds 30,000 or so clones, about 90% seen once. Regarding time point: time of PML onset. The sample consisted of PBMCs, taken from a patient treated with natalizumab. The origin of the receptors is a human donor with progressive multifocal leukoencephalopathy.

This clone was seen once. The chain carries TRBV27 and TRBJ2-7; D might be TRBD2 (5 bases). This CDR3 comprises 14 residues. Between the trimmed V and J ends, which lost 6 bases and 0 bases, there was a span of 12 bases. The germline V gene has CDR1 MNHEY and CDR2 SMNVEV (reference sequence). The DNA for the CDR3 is TGTGCCAGCAGCCGCCGGGATAGCTCCTACGAGCAGTACTTC. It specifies CASSRRDSSYEQYF.

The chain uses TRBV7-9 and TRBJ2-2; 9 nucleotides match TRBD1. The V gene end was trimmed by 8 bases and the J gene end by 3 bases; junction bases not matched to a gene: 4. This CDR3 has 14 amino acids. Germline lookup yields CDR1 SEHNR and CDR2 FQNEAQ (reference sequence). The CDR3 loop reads CASYGDRDTGELFF. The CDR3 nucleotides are TGTGCCAGCTACGGGGACAGGGACACCGGGGAGCTGTTTTTT.

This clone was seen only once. CDR3 sequence reads: CASSQDRDDYGYTF. The CDR3 region has the DNA TGTGCCAGCAGCCAAGACAGGGATGACTATGGCTACACCTTC. V is TRBV5-7 and J is TRBJ1-2, with 7 bases that match TRBD1. TRBV5-7 is annotated as an ORF whose role is uncertain. V trimming: 4 bases; J trimming: 3 bases; junction bases outside the gene matches: 6. The CDR3 has 14 amino acids.

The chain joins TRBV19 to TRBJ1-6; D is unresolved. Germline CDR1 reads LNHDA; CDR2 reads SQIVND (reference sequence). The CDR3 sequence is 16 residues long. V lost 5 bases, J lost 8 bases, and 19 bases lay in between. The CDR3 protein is CASSVILAGSDSPLHF. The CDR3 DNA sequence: TGTGCCAGTAGTGTCATACTTGCCGGGTCTGATTCACCCCTCCACTTT.

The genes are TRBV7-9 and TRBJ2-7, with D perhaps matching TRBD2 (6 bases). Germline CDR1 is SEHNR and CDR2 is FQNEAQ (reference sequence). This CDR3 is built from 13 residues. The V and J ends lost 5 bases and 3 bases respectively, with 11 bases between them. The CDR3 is CASSHGGFYEQYF. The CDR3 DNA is TGTGCCAGCAGCCACGGGGGATTCTACGAGCAGTACTTC.

CDR3 sequence (DNA): TGTGCCAGCAGCTTTACTAGCGGGAGGGTGGAGACCCAGTACTTC. The encoded protein is CASSFTSGRVETQYF. The V call is TRBV7-9, the J call TRBJ2-5, with 13 bases identical to TRBD2. After removal of 3 bases from V and 5 bases from J, the junction contained 3 bases not matched to a gene. Germline CDR1 and CDR2: SEHNR and FQNEAQ (reference sequence). The CDR3 is 15 amino acids. Full variable domain (missing parts from reference TRBV7-9 and TRBJ2-5): DTGVSQNPRHKITKRGQNVTFRCDPISEHNRLYWYRQTLGQGPEFLTYFQNEAQLEKSRLLSDRFSAERPKGSFSTLEIQRTEQGDSAMYLCASSFTSGRVETQYFGPGTRLLVL.

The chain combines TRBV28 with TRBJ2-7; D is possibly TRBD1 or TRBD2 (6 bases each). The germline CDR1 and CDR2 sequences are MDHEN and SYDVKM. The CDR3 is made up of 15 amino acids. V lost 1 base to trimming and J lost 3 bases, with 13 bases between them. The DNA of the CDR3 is TGTGCCAGCAGTTTATCGACTAGGGGGAACTACGAGCAGTACTTC. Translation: CASSLSTRGNYEQYF.

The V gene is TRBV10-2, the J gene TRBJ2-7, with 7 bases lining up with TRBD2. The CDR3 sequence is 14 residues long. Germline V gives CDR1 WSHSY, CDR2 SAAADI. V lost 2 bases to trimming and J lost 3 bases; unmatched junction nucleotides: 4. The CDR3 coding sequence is TGCGCCAGCAGTGAGGCGGGAGCGGTCTACGAGCAGTACTTC. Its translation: CASSEAGAVYEQYF.

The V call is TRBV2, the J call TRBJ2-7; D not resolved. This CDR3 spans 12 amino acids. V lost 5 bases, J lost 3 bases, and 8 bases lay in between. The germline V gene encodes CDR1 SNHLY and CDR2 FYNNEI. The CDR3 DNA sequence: TGTGCCAGCAGTAGGCAAGACTACGAGCAGTACTTC. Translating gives CASSRQDYEQYF. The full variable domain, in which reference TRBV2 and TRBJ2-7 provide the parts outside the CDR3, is EPEVTQTPSHQVTQMGQEVILRCVPISNHLYFYWYRQILGQKVEFLVSFYNNEISEKSEIFDDQFSVERPDGSNFTLKIRSTKLEDSAMYFCASSRQDYEQYFGPGTRLTVT.

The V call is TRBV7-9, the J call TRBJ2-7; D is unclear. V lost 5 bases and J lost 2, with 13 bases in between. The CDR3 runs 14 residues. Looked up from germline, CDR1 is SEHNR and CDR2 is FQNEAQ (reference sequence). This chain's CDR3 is CASSRTHGTYEQYF. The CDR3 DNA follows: TGTGCCAGCAGCCGTACACACGGCACCTACGAGCAGTACTTC.

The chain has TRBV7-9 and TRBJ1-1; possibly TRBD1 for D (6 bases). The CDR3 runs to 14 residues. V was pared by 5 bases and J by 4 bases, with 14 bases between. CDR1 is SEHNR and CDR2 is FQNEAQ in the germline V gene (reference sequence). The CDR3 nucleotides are TGTGCCAGCAGCACCCCCAGGGGCTTCACTGAAGCTTTCTTT. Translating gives CASSTPRGFTEAFF.

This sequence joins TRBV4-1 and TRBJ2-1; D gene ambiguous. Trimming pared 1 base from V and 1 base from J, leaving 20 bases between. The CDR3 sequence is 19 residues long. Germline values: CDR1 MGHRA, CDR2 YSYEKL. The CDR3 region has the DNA TGCGCCAGCAGCCAAGTTGCCGCCTCTAGGGCCCTTTCCTACAATGAGCAGTTCTTC. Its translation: CASSQVAASRALSYNEQFF.

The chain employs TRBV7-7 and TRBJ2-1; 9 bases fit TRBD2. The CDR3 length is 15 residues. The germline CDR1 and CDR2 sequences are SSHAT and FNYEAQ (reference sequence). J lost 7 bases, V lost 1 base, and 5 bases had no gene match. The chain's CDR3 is CASSLGLAGYNEQFF. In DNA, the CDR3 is TGTGCCAGCAGCTTAGGCCTAGCGGGATATAATGAGCAGTTCTTC.

This CDR3 is CASGGSLANTEAFF. CDR3 sequence (DNA): TGTGCCAGCGGAGGGAGCTTAGCTAACACTGAAGCTTTCTTT. The chain is built from TRBV2 and TRBJ1-1, with no clear D. Germline loops: CDR1 SNHLY, CDR2 FYNNEI. Trimming removed 8 bases at V and 2 bases at J, with 15 bases between. This CDR3 comprises 14 residues.

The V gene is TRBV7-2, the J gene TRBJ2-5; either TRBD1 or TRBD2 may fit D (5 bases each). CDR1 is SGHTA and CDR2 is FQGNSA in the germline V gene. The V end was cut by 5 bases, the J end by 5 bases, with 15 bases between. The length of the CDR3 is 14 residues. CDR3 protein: CASSAERWGETQYF. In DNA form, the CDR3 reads TGTGCCAGCAGCGCGGAGCGGTGGGGGGAGACCCAGTACTTC.

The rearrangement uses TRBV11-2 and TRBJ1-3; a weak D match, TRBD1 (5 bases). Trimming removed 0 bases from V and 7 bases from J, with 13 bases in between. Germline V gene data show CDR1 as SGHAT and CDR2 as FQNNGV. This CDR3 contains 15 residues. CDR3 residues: CASSLEAGVENTIYF. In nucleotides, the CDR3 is TGTGCCAGCAGCTTAGAGGCGGGGGTTGAGAACACCATATATTTT.

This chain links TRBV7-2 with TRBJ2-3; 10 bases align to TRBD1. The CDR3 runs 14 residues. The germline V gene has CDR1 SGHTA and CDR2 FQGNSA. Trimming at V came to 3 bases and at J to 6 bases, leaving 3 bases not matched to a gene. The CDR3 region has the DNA TGTGCCAGCAGCTTTAGGACAGGGGGGGATACGCAGTATTTT. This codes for CASSFRTGGDTQYF.

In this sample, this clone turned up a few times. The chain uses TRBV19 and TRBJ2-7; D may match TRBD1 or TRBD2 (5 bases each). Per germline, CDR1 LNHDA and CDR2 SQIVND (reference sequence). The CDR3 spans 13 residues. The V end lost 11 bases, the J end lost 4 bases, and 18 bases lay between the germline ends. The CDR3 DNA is TGTGCCGCGGGCCCGGGACGAGGGTACGAGCAGTACTTC. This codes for CAAGPGRGYEQYF.

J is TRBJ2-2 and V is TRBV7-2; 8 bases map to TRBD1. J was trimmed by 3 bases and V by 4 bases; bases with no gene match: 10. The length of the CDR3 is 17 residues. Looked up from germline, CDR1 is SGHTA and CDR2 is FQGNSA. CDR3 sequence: CASSYQGAGVDTGELFF. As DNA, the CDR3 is TGTGCCAGCAGCTATCAGGGGGCAGGGGTGGACACCGGGGAGCTGTTTTTT.

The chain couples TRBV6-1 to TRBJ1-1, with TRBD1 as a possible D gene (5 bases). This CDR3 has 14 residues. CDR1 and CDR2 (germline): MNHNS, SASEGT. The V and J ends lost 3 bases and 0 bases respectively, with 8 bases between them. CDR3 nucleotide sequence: TGTGCCAGCAGTGAGGGCAGGGTGAACACTGAAGCTTTCTTT. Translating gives CASSEGRVNTEAFF.

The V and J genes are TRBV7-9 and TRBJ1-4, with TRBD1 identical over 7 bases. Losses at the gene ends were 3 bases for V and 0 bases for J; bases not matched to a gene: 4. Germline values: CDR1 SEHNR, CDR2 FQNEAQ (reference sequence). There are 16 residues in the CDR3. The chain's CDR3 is CASSFLGQATNEKLFF. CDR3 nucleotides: TGTGCCAGCAGCTTCCTAGGACAGGCAACTAATGAAAAACTGTTTTTT.

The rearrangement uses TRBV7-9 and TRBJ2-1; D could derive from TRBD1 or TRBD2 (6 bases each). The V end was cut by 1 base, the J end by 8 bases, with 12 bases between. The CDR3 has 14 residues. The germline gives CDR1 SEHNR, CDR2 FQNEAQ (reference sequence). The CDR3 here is CASSLVGGEYEQFF. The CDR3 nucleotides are TGTGCCAGCAGCTTAGTGGGGGGCGAGTATGAGCAGTTCTTC.

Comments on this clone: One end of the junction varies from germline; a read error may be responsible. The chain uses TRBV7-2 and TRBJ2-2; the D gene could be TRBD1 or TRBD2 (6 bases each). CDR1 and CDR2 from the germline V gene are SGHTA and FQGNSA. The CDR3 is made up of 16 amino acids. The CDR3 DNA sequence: TGTGCCAGCAGCGTAGCCGGGGGCAGACTGGCCGGGGAGCTGTTTTTT. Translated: CASSVAGGRLAGELFF.

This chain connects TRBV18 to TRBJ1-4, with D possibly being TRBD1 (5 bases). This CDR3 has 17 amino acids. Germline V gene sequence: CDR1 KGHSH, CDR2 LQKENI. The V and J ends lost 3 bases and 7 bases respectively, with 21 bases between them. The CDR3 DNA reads TGTGCCAGCTCACCTGTTGCAGGGAGCCCGGGTAGTGAAAAACTGTTTTTT. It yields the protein CASSPVAGSPGSEKLFF.

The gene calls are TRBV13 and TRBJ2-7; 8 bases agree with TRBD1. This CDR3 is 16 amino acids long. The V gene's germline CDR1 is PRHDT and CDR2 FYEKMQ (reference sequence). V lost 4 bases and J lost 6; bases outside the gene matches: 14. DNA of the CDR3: TGTGCCAGCAGCTCCCGGGACAGGCCCACCCGGGGCGAGCAGTACTTC. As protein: CASSSRDRPTRGEQYF.

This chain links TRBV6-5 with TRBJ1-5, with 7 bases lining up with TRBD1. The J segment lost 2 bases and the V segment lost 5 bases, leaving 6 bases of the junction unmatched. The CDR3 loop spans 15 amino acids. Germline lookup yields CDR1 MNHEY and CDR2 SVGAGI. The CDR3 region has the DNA TGTGCCAGCAGTGCTAATACAGGGGGCAATCAGCCCCAGCATTTT. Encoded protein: CASSANTGGNQPQHF.